A single sample gave rise to the 15 T cell receptor beta chains below, sequenced in a study of blood T cell repertoires in COVID-19. Profiling relied on immunoSEQ multiplex PCR, and the TCRdb table lists in-frame clones only, not all of them. The sample includes 110,000 or so clones, more than 80% of them seen just once. What was sequenced was peripheral blood. Receptor source: a woman between 55 and 75 years old with COVID-19, enrolled during active disease.

The J gene is TRBJ1-4, the V gene TRBV5-1; D may be TRBD1 (5 bases). V was shortened by 1 base and J by 2 bases, with 12 bases between the two germline ends. The CDR3 runs 16 residues. Germline V gene sequence: CDR1 SGHRS, CDR2 YFSETQ. The CDR3 loop is CASSLRGMGTNEKLFF. The CDR3 DNA reads TGCGCCAGCAGCTTGAGGGGAATGGGTACTAATGAAAAACTGTTTTTT.

As regards this clone: This same CDR3 is encoded by further DNA sequences in the sample. The chain is built from TRBV11-3 and TRBJ1-2, with TRBD1 matching 8 bases. V dropped 3 bases and J dropped 1; count of bases not matched to a gene: 4. The CDR3 runs to 15 residues. The germline CDR1 and CDR2 sequences are SGHNT and YENEEA. The CDR3 DNA is TGTGCCAGCAGCTTGACAGGGGTCGGTAACTATGGCTACACCTTC. Translating gives CASSLTGVGNYGYTF. Filled out from reference TRBV11-3 and TRBJ1-2, the complete variable domain reads EAGVVQSPRYKIIEKKQPVAFWCNPISGHNTLYWYLQNLGQGPELLIRYENEEAVDDSQLPKDRFSAERLKGVDSTLKIQPAELGDSAVYLCASSLTGVGNYGYTFGSGTRLTVV.

The rearrangement links TRBV27 to TRBJ2-7; 9 bases are shared with TRBD2. The CDR3 extends over 15 amino acids. CDR1 MNHEY and CDR2 SMNVEV come from the germline V gene (reference sequence). Trimming removed 6 bases from V and 0 bases from J; junction bases left unmatched: 6. The CDR3 nucleotides read TGTGCCAGCAGCTCTGGGACTAGCCGCTCCTACGAGCAGTACTTC. This translates into CASSSGTSRSYEQYF.

This rearrangement joins TRBV19 to TRBJ1-4; D unclear. V dropped 1 base and J dropped 7 bases, with 13 bases sitting between them. Germline V gives CDR1 LNHDA, CDR2 SQIVND (reference sequence). The CDR3 has 15 amino acids. Written as DNA, the CDR3 is TGTGCCAGTAGTATAGTCCCCGCTGGAGGTGAAAAACTGTTTTTT. Its translation is CASSIVPAGGEKLFF.

The V gene is TRBV9, the J gene TRBJ2-2; TRBD1 aligns across 7 bases. The V gene end was trimmed by 4 bases and the J gene end by 1 base; junction bases not matched to a gene: 7. This CDR3 is built from 16 residues. Germline V gene data show CDR1 as SGDLS and CDR2 as YYNGEE. CDR3 in DNA: TGTGCCAGCAGCCGTCCCCGGACAGGGAACACCGGGGAGCTGTTTTTT. As protein: CASSRPRTGNTGELFF.

The V call is TRBV7-8, the J call TRBJ2-7; D not resolved. The CDR3 contains 16 residues. Germline assignment: CDR1 SGHVS and CDR2 FQNEAQ. Trimming took off 2 bases at V and 0 bases at J, with 14 bases between the two ends. The chain's CDR3 is CASSLNSGWSSYEQYF. The CDR3 DNA follows: TGTGCCAGCAGCTTAAATAGTGGCTGGAGCTCCTACGAGCAGTACTTC. The variable domain in full, completed from reference TRBV7-8 and TRBJ2-7, reads GAGVSQSPRYKVAKRGQDVALRCDPISGHVSLFWYQQALGQGPEFLTYFQNEAQLDKSGLPSDRFFAERPEGSVSTLKIQRTQQEDSAVYLCASSLNSGWSSYEQYFGPGTRLTVT.

The genes are TRBV7-8 and TRBJ1-6, with D tentatively TRBD1 (6 bases). Germline CDR1 and CDR2: SGHVS and FQNEAQ. V was clipped by 1 base and J by 6 bases, with 13 bases between them. This CDR3 has 16 amino acids. For the CDR3, the DNA is TGTGCCAGCAGCTTAGTTCGGGACAAAATTAATTCACCCCTCCACTTT. Encoded protein: CASSLVRDKINSPLHF.

The chain recombines TRBV2 with TRBJ2-7; D is possibly TRBD2 (5 bases). This CDR3 contains 14 residues. The V gene's germline CDR1 is SNHLY and CDR2 FYNNEI. The V gene lost 7 bases and the J gene lost 2 bases, with 15 bases spanning the gap. This CDR3 reads CASMGIRGPYEQYF. CDR3 sequence (DNA): TGTGCCAGCATGGGGATCCGAGGGCCCTACGAGCAGTACTTC.

The chain has TRBV3-1 (or the pseudogene TRBV3-2) and TRBJ2-7; D is ambiguous. Trimming shortened V by 1 base and J by 1 base, and 5 bases separated the two germline ends. CDR1 is LGHDT and CDR2 is YNNKEL in the germline V gene (reference sequence). The CDR3 covers 13 residues. As DNA, the CDR3 is TGTGCCAGCAGCCAAGCCCGGTCCTACGAGCAGTACTTC. Its translation: CASSQARSYEQYF.

The chain combines TRBV7-2 with TRBJ2-3; weak D call: TRBD2 (6 bases). Germline V gene sequence: CDR1 SGHTA, CDR2 FQGNSA. Trimming shortened V by 3 bases and J by 6 bases, and 16 bases separated the two germline ends. There are 15 residues in the CDR3. CDR3 in amino acids: CASSFGRSPPDTQYF. Here the CDR3 DNA reads TGTGCCAGCAGCTTTGGGAGGTCTCCCCCCGATACGCAGTATTTT.

The gene calls are TRBV27 and TRBJ1-5; D is undetermined. This CDR3 has 13 amino acids. Germline V lookup: CDR1 MNHEY, CDR2 SMNVEV (reference sequence). Trimming removed 3 bases from V and 3 bases from J, with 6 bases in between. Written as DNA, the CDR3 is TGTGCCAGCAGTTTCGTCCTCAATCAGCCCCAGCATTTT. Amino acid sequence: CASSFVLNQPQHF.

The rearrangement joins TRBV6-1 to TRBJ2-1; 10 nucleotides line up with TRBD2. Germline V gene sequence: CDR1 MNHNS, CDR2 SASEGT. The CDR3 totals 15 residues. V trimming: 7 bases; J trimming: 1 base; junction bases outside the gene matches: 4. CDR3 bases: TGTGCCAGCACACCACTAGCGGGGTCCTACAATGAGCAGTTCTTC. Encoded protein: CASTPLAGSYNEQFF.

This clone was seen only a few times. J is TRBJ2-5 and V is TRBV5-1; D possibly corresponds to TRBD1 (6 bases). The germline V gene encodes CDR1 SGHRS and CDR2 YFSETQ. The CDR3 runs 13 residues. Trimming removed 0 bases from V and 5 bases from J, with 8 bases in between. Written as DNA, the CDR3 is TGCGCCAGCAGCTTGGGGCAGGGGGAGACCCAGTACTTC. Translating gives CASSLGQGETQYF.

This clone occurred once. The chain uses TRBV6-5 and TRBJ1-3; D possibly corresponds to TRBD1 (5 bases). Trimming cost V 6 bases and J 3 bases, with 12 bases left between them. Looked up from germline, CDR1 is MNHEY and CDR2 is SVGAGI. The CDR3 spans 14 residues. The CDR3 reads CASSSRGYGNTIYF. The CDR3 DNA follows: TGTGCCAGCAGCTCCCGGGGGTATGGAAACACCATATATTTT.

The rearrangement uses TRBV9 and TRBJ2-2; TRBD2 might be the D (5 bases). V dropped 0 bases and J dropped 3 bases, with 9 bases sitting between them. This CDR3 is built from 15 residues. Per the germline V gene, CDR1 is SGDLS and CDR2 is YYNGEE. DNA of the CDR3: TGTGCCAGCAGCGTAGGGGGAGAGGACACCGGGGAGCTGTTTTTT. Residues: CASSVGGEDTGELFF.